What follows is one TCR beta chain and its context. Germline-derived CDR1 and CDR2 are SGDLS and YYNGEE. V was trimmed by 3 bases and J by 5 bases, leaving 21 bases between them. The CDR3 spans 17 residues. This record comes from a study of cytomegalovirus exposure and HLA in healthy donors. PCR amplification relied on 60 Vbeta primers (plus 13 Jbeta primers). Profiled with immunoSEQ multiplex PCR; TCRdb holds only in-frame clones, not every one. Found here are about 160,000 clones, 75% to 85% of them singletons; the top ten hold about 10%. The V call is TRBV9, the J call TRBJ2-1, with D possibly matching TRBD1 (5 bases). The sequencing input was PBMCs. The origin of this receptor is a man aged 45-65 years in good health and CMV-seropositive. CDR3 nucleotide sequence: TGTGCCAGCAGCGCTGTTGAGGTGGCAGGGCCGGACAATGAGCAGTTCTTC. Translation: CASSAVEVAGPDNEQFF.